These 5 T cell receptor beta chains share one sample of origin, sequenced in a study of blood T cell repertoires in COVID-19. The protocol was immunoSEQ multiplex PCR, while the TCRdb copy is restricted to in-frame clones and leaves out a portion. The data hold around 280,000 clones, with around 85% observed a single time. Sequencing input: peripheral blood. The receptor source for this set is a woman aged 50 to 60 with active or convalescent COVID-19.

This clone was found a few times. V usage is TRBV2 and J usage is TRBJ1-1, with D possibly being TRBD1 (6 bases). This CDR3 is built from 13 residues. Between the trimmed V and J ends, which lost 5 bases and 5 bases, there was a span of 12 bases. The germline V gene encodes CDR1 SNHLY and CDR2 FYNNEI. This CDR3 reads CASSRGAGTEAFF. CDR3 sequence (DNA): TGTGCCAGCAGTCGGGGGGCGGGTACTGAAGCTTTCTTT. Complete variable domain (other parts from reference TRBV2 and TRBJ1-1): EPEVTQTPSHQVTQMGQEVILRCVPISNHLYFYWYRQILGQKVEFLVSFYNNEISEKSEIFDDQFSVERPDGSNFTLKIRSTKLEDSAMYFCASSRGAGTEAFFGQGTRLTVV.

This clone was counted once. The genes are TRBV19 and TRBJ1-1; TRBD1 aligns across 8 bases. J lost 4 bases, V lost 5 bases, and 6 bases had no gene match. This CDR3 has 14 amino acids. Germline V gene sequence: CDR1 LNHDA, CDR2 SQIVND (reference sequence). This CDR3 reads CASSGLTGATEAFF. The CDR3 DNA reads TGTGCCAGTAGTGGGTTGACAGGGGCCACTGAAGCTTTCTTT.

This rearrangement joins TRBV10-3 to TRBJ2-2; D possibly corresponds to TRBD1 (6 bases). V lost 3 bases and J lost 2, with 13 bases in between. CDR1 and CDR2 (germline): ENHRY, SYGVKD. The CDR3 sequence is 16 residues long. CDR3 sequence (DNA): TGTGCCATCAGTGATATCACAGGGTATAACACCGGGGAGCTGTTTTTT. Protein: CAISDITGYNTGELFF.

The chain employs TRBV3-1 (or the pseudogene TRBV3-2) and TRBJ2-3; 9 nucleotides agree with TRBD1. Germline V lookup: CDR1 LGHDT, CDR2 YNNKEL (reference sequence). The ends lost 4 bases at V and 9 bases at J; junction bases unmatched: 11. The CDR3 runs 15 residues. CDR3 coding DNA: TGTGCCAGCAGCCGGCCCGGGACAGGGACCGTCACGCAGTATTTT. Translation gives CASSRPGTGTVTQYF.

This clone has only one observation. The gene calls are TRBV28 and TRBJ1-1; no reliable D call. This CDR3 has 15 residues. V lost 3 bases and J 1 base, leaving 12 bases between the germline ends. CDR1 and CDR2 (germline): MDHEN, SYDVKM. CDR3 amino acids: CASSFSGRRNTEAFF. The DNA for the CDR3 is TGTGCCAGCAGTTTTTCTGGCAGAAGGAACACTGAAGCTTTCTTT. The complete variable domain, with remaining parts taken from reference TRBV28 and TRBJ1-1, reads DVKVTQSSRYLVKRTGEKVFLECVQDMDHENMFWYRQDPGLGLRLIYFSYDVKMKEKGDIPEGYSVSREKKERFSLILESASTNQTSMYLCASSFSGRRNTEAFFGQGTRLTVV.